The next 27 T cell receptor beta chains were all read from a single sample in a study of breast tumors, draining lymph nodes, adjacent tissues. TCRdb analysed the multiplex PCR reads with MiXCR anew, one entry per CDR3 protein. The data show 150,000 to 200,000 distinct CDR3 sequences, 25% to 40% seen once. The lymph nodes were axillary draining lymph nodes from breast cancer patients. Material: axillary lymph node tissue. These receptors were taken from a female donor with breast cancer. Some clones in this sample may be carry-over from other donors' samples.

Note on this clonotype: The junction shows a germline mismatch at one end, possibly a read error. The chain combines TRBV4-1 with TRBJ2-3, with TRBD1 as a possible D gene (6 bases). The CDR3 is made up of 13 amino acids. Germline V gives CDR1 MGHRA, CDR2 YSYEKL. The CDR3, as DNA: TGCGCCAGCGGCCAAGACCACAGGGCGACGCAGTATTTT. Residues: CASGQDHRATQYF.

This clonotype was picked up many times. The genes are TRBV10-2 and TRBJ2-7; the D gene is possibly TRBD2 (7 bases). This CDR3 has 15 amino acids. Germline-derived CDR1 and CDR2 are WSHSY and SAAADI. Trimming shortened V by 8 bases and J by 2 bases, and 19 bases separated the two germline ends. This CDR3 reads CASGPRAGAPYEQYF. CDR3 DNA: TGCGCCAGCGGCCCTCGGGCGGGGGCACCCTACGAGCAGTACTTC.

The V gene is TRBV30, the J gene TRBJ1-1; possible D gene TRBD1, 5 bases. Germline assignment: CDR1 GTSNPN and CDR2 SVGIG (reference sequence). CDR3 size: 15 residues. V was shortened by 5 bases and J by 0 bases, with 16 bases between the two germline ends. The DNA of the CDR3 is TGTGCCTGGTGTTCCCCCCGGGGCGTGAACACTGAAGCTTTCTTT. This gives the protein CAWCSPRGVNTEAFF.

This clonotype has a handful of counts. A read error may account for a junction end that differs from germline. The chain carries TRBV28 and TRBJ1-2; TRBD1 matches 8 bases. The CDR3 covers 14 residues. Germline CDR1 reads MDHEN; CDR2 reads SYDVKM. CDR3 in amino acids: CASSLFQGADGYTF. The CDR3 nucleotides read TGTGCTAGCAGTTTATTTCAGGGGGCGGATGGCTACACCTTC.

This chain uses TRBV14 with TRBJ1-5; tentative D call: TRBD1 (5 bases). The ends were cut back, 0 bases at V and 14 bases at J, with 14 bases in the middle. CDR1 and CDR2 (germline): SGHDN, FVKESK. The CDR3 loop spans 13 amino acids. The CDR3 region is CASSQDKGYNEHF. The CDR3 region has the DNA TGTGCCAGCAGCCAAGATAAGGGGTACAATGAGCATTTT.

A note on this clonotype: The junction shows a germline mismatch at one end, possibly a read error. The rearrangement joins TRBV7-2 to TRBJ2-1; possible D gene TRBD2, 5 bases. The germline CDR1 and CDR2 sequences are SGHTA and FQGNSA. The CDR3 has 16 residues. DNA of the CDR3: TGTGCCAGCAGCGTAGCGCTGTACAGCTCCTACAATGAGCAGTTCTTC. It encodes CASSVALYSSYNEQFF.

A word on this clonotype: One junction end disagrees with the germline gene, perhaps due to a read error. The chain joins TRBV7-7 to TRBJ2-2, with a possible D match to TRBD1 (5 bases). This CDR3 has 22 residues. CDR1 and CDR2 (germline): SSHAT, FNYEAQ (reference sequence). The CDR3, as DNA: TGTGCTAGCAGCTTAGAGATCAGCCAGGGTCCCCAGGGCTGTGCGAACACCGGGGAGCTGTTTTTT. The encoded protein is CASSLEISQGPQGCANTGELFF.

This clonotype appeared once. The J gene is TRBJ2-7, the V gene TRBV14; a possible D gene is TRBD1 (5 bases). Germline assignment: CDR1 SGHDN and CDR2 FVKESK. CDR3 size: 14 residues. The germline V and J ends were trimmed by 0 bases and 5 bases, with 11 bases remaining between them. CDR3: CASSQDLGRDEQYF. The CDR3 bases are TGTGCCAGCAGCCAAGATCTTGGCAGGGACGAGCAGTACTTC. The whole variable domain, remainder taken from reference TRBV14 and TRBJ2-7, is EAGVTQFPSHSVIEKGQTVTLRCDPISGHDNLYWYRRVMGKEIKFLLHFVKESKQDESGMPNNRFLAERTGGTYSTLKVQPAELEDSGVYFCASSQDLGRDEQYFGPGTRLTVT.

Here the CDR3 DNA reads TGTGCCAGCAGCTTCGACGTCGGTTCCACCTATAATTCACCCCTCCACTTT. Translating gives CASSFDVGSTYNSPLHF. This chain links TRBV11-2 with TRBJ1-6; no definite D call. Germline assignment: CDR1 SGHAT and CDR2 FQNNGV. This CDR3 has 17 residues. V shed 3 bases and J shed 2 bases, with 14 bases lying between them.

This clonotype was observed at least ten times. DNA for the CDR3: TGTGCCAGCAGTTTATTGGGCACCGGGGAGCTGTTTTTT. It encodes CASSLLGTGELFF. This chain uses TRBV12-3 or TRBV12-4 with TRBJ2-2; D unclear. The CDR3 consists of 13 residues. The ends were cut back, 2 bases at V and 4 bases at J, with 5 bases in the middle.

Ten or more counts support this clonotype. CDR3 sequence reads: CASSPTRGTYEQYF. The DNA of the CDR3 is TGTGCCAGCAGCCCCACCAGAGGGACCTACGAGCAGTACTTC. The rearrangement joins TRBV7-2 to TRBJ2-7; TRBD2 might be the D (5 bases). The CDR3 is made up of 14 amino acids. V was pared by 5 bases and J by 2 bases, with 13 bases between. Germline values: CDR1 SGHTA, CDR2 FQGNSA. The variable domain in full, completed from reference TRBV7-2 and TRBJ2-7, reads GAGVSQSPSNKVTEKGKDVELRCDPISGHTALYWYRQSLGQGLEFLIYFQGNSAPDKSGLPSDRFSAERTGGSVSTLTIQRTQQEDSAVYLCASSPTRGTYEQYFGPGTRLTVT.

This clonotype was seen once. The gene calls are TRBV6-5 and TRBJ1-4; D might be TRBD1 (5 bases). V dropped 6 bases and J dropped 5 bases, with 16 bases sitting between them. Germline lookup yields CDR1 MNHEY and CDR2 SVGAGI. The CDR3 spans 15 residues. The CDR3 DNA reads as TGTGCCAGCAGCCTTCGGGGGAGTGGGAATGAAAAACTGTTTTTT. Translating it yields CASSLRGSGNEKLFF.

This clonotype turned up a few times. A much more abundant neighbour one base away suggests this may be a read error. The genes are TRBV5-6 and TRBJ2-1, with D unclear. Trimming took off 2 bases at V and 1 base at J, with 13 bases between the two ends. Germline V gene data show CDR1 as SGHDT and CDR2 as YYEEEE. CDR3 length: 16 residues. The CDR3 sequence is CASSLEKTYSYNEQFF. The DNA of the CDR3 is TGTGCCAGCAGCTTAGAGAAAACGTATTCCTACAATGAGCAGTTCTTC.

This clonotype was seen repeatedly, ten times or more. This chain uses TRBV7-9 with TRBJ2-6, with a tentative D call TRBD1 (5 bases). Trimming pared 4 bases from V and 0 bases from J, leaving 19 bases between. Per the germline V gene, CDR1 is SEHNR and CDR2 is FQNEAQ (reference sequence). The CDR3 runs 19 residues. The CDR3 DNA is TGTGCCAGCAGCTGGGTGGGGCAGGTCTTCCTCTCTGGGGCCAACGTCCTGACTTTC. It yields the protein CASSWVGQVFLSGANVLTF.

The chain employs TRBV7-9 and TRBJ2-6, with D perhaps matching TRBD2 (6 bases). Germline V gene lookup returns CDR1 SEHNR and CDR2 FQNEAQ (reference sequence). CDR3 length equals 14 residues. V dropped 5 bases and J dropped 9 bases, with 14 bases sitting between them. Here the CDR3 reads CASSPVSGVNVLTF. CDR3 sequence (DNA): TGTGCCAGCAGCCCAGTTAGCGGTGTCAACGTCCTGACTTTC.

This clonotype was found many times. The gene calls are TRBV5-4 and TRBJ2-3; 10 bases are a match to TRBD2. With 1 base clipped from V and 0 bases from J, the junction kept 2 bases outside the gene matches. The V gene's germline CDR1 is SGHNT and CDR2 YYREEE (reference sequence). The CDR3 is 16 amino acids. The CDR3 here is CASSLWTSGSTDTQYF. The CDR3 bases are TGTGCCAGCAGCTTGTGGACTAGCGGAAGCACAGATACGCAGTATTTT.

This clonotype came up many times. The V gene is TRBV7-9, the J gene TRBJ2-5; D is perhaps TRBD2 (6 bases). V shed 4 bases and J shed 7 bases, with 7 bases lying between them. This CDR3 is built from 11 residues. The germline CDR1 and CDR2 sequences are SEHNR and FQNEAQ (reference sequence). The CDR3 nucleotides are TGTGCCAGCAGCTCGGGAGCGACCCAGTACTTC. Translating gives CASSSGATQYF.

About this clonotype: Relative to the germline gene, one junction end is altered; a read error may explain this. The chain has TRBV12-3 or TRBV12-4 and TRBJ2-2, with 9 bases matching TRBD1. This CDR3 has 15 amino acids. Written as DNA, the CDR3 is TGTGCCAGCAGTTTCCGGGACAGGGCCACCGGGGAGCTGCTTTTT. It translates to CASSFRDRATGELLF.

The rearrangement joins TRBV9 to TRBJ1-4, with 9 positions matching TRBD1. Trimming took 0 bases from V and 8 from J; bases not matched to a gene: 11. The CDR3 contains 17 residues. Per germline, CDR1 SGDLS and CDR2 YYNGEE. CDR3 nucleotide sequence: TGTGCCAGCAGCGTAGGGGACAGGGAGGAGCAGCCGGAAAAACTGTTTTTT. Protein: CASSVGDREEQPEKLFF.

As for this clonotype: This clone may be a read error of a much larger clone one base away. The CDR3 carries no conserved terminal phenylalanine or tryptophan, so it likely arises from a read error. CDR3 sequence reads: CASSLRTGRAYEQYS. Here the CDR3 DNA reads TGTGCCAGCAGTTTAAGGACAGGGAGAGCCTACGAGCAGTACTCC. The chain joins TRBV28 to TRBJ2-7; 8 bases are a match to TRBD1. The CDR3 extends over 15 amino acids. V gave up 2 bases and J gave up 2 bases; unmatched junction bases: 5. Germline V CDR1 and CDR2: MDHEN, SYDVKM.

This clonotype was found many times. The V gene is TRBV29-1, the J gene TRBJ2-4; D remains unclear. CDR1 and CDR2 (germline): SQVTM, ANQGSEA. Trimming left V 7 bases short and J 0 bases short, with 10 bases between. The CDR3 has 13 residues. The CDR3 nucleotides are TGCAGCGCTTCAACTGGAGCCAAAAACATTCAGTACTTC. Its translation is CSASTGAKNIQYF.

As for this clonotype: The conserved final phenylalanine or tryptophan is absent from the CDR3, which likely points to a read error. The DNA is omitted, as the CDR3 cannot be located on it reliably, and the CDR3 follows TCRdb's listing. This sequence joins TRBV5-4 and TRBJ2-3; TRBD1, the table's D call, lacks a check against the DNA. CDR1 SGHNT and CDR2 YYREEE come from the germline V gene (reference sequence). The CDR3 contains 14 residues when both ends are counted. CDR3: CASSSLGGADTQYL.

V and J are TRBV6-4 and TRBJ2-1; weak D call: TRBD2 (7 bases). The V end lost 7 bases, the J end lost 7 bases, and 14 bases lay between the germline ends. CDR1 is MRHNA, CDR2 SNTAGT, per germline. The CDR3 runs to 13 residues. CDR3 in DNA: TGTGCCAGCAAGGGGGGGCCTTTTAATGAGCAGTTCTTC. It is translated as CASKGGPFNEQFF.

On this clonotype: At one boundary the junction diverges from the germline segment, which might be a read error. V and J are TRBV9 and TRBJ2-1; the D call may be TRBD1 or TRBD2 (6 bases each). This CDR3 spans 14 amino acids. CDR1 and CDR2 from the germline V gene are SGDLS and YYNGEE. The CDR3 here is CASSGGASYNEQSF. The CDR3 coding sequence is TGTGCCAGCAGCGGGGGGGCTTCTTACAATGAGCAGTCCTTC.

This clonotype was recorded once. A much larger clone lies one base from this, so it may be a read error. This rearrangement joins TRBV7-9 to TRBJ1-2, with 8 nucleotides matching TRBD1. The CDR3 consists of 15 residues. Germline CDR1 is SEHNR and CDR2 is FQNEAQ (reference sequence). CDR3 loop: CASSAWDRSDYRYPF. CDR3 in DNA: TGTGCCAGCAGCGCCTGGGACAGGTCGGACTACCGCTACCCCTTC.

The V and J genes are TRBV2 and TRBJ1-1; D gene ambiguous. V lost 3 bases and J 2 bases, leaving 10 bases between the germline ends. The V gene's germline CDR1 is SNHLY and CDR2 FYNNEI. The CDR3 runs to 14 residues. The CDR3 is CASSDGPPNTEAFF. The DNA for the CDR3 is TGTGCCAGCAGTGACGGCCCCCCAAACACTGAAGCTTTCTTT.

The chain is built from TRBV7-3 and TRBJ2-5; possible D gene TRBD2, 6 bases. CDR1 is SGHTA, CDR2 FQGTGA, per germline. The ends were cut back, 6 bases at V and 8 bases at J, with 13 bases in the middle. The CDR3 spans 12 residues. CDR3 loop: CASSKRGGTQYF. CDR3 DNA sequence: TGTGCCAGCAGTAAAAGGGGAGGAACCCAGTACTTC.